This T cell receptor (beta chain) was documented in a study of Ad26.COV2.S vaccination and SARS-CoV-2 variants. Profiled with immunoSEQ multiplex PCR; TCRdb holds only in-frame clones, not every one. Of about 680,000 clones detected, roughly 90% appear once; the ten largest clones hold roughly 1.5%. CDR3 length: 16 residues. Looked up from germline, CDR1 is SGHRS and CDR2 is YFSETQ. J was trimmed by 6 bases and V by 0 bases; bases with no gene match: 7. As to treatment: about 20 received Ad26.COV2.S at low or high dose, single or two shots; about 5 received placebo; per-sample allocation not given. Samples came from day 63 after the first vaccine or placebo injection.

The receptor was derived from a person between 18 and 60 years old who received the Ad26.COV2.S COVID-19 vaccine or a placebo. This material consisted of peripheral blood, taken in a trial of Ad26.COV2.S vaccine versus placebo. The chain employs TRBV5-1 and TRBJ2-2; 8 positions agree with TRBD2. The CDR3 sequence is CASSLGAAGASGELFF. The CDR3 DNA is TGCGCCAGCAGCTTGGGGGCAGCGGGGGCTTCCGGGGAGCTGTTTTTT. Looking up the rest from reference TRBV5-1 and TRBJ2-2 gives the full variable domain: KAGVTQTPRYLIKTRGQQVTLSCSPISGHRSVSWYQQTPGQGLQFLFEYFSETQRNKGNFPGRFSGRQFSNSRSEMNVSTLELGDSALYLCASSLGAAGASGELFFGEGSRLTVL.